This TCR beta chain came from a study of T cell changes during pregnancy in multiple sclerosis (dated by TCRdb to 2018 to 2020). Study-level background: The study examined how the T cell repertoire changed over the course of pregnancy in women with multiple sclerosis.

The germline V gene (reference sequence) sets CDR1 to LNHNV and CDR2 to YYDKDF. The cysteine opens and the phenylalanine closes a CDR3 of 14 amino acids. Only the CDR3 region is kept as DNA, spanning 42 bases read in frame from base 1. V is cut back by 1 base and J by 3 bases, with 2 bases in the junction unmatched. Comment on this clone: Its antigen remains undetermined. Base quality data are lacking; no much larger clone is found one base away.

Preparation of the library involved the immunoSEQ multiplex PCR assay. Entries here come from immuneACCESS through TCRdb and include only in-frame sequences with V and J called. Some clones fail to appear in such tables; in the studies checked, an unresolved V gene covers under half of the shortfall, and the cause of the remainder is unknown. This sample is represented by around 60,000 clones; roughly 93% of them were singletons. The top ten clonotypes cover around 1.8% of the sample. The chain is made from TRBV15 and TRBJ2-5; TRBD1 lines up with 7 middle nucleotides. The receptor was isolated from a female donor with multiple sclerosis, enrolled in a pregnancy study. Sequencing used peripheral blood, obtained after pregnancy. The nucleotides read TGTGCCACCAGCAGAGTTGACAGGGAAGAGACCCAGTACTTC. This encodes CATSRVDREETQYF.